Presented here are 24 T cell receptor beta chains from one specimen sequenced in a study of OX40 agonist ivuxolimab in advanced cancers. This table comes from immunoSEQ multiplex PCR, and its TCRdb copy is limited to in-frame clones, with some not included. The top ten hold 5.5% of the sample, which has 60,000 to 70,000 clones, roughly 87% seen once. Sequencing was performed on CD4+ or CD8+ T cells sorted from blood, taken in a trial of the OX40 agonist ivuxolimab. The receptors shown here come from an adult with an advanced solid tumor such as melanoma, head and neck, liver or kidney cancer.

V gene TRBV25-1 combines with J gene TRBJ2-3; 11 positions agree with TRBD2. V trimming: 4 bases; J trimming: 3 bases; junction bases outside the gene matches: 0. This CDR3 has 14 amino acids. Looked up from germline, CDR1 is MGHDK and CDR2 is SYGVNS. CDR3 nucleotide sequence: TGTGCCAGCAGTGGGACTAGCGGGACAGATACGCAGTATTTT. Encoded protein: CASSGTSGTDTQYF.

The J gene is TRBJ2-7, the V gene TRBV28, with D perhaps TRBD2 (5 bases). CDR1 and CDR2 (germline): MDHEN, SYDVKM. The CDR3 sequence is 14 residues long. With 4 bases removed from V and 2 bases from J, the gap between germline ends came to 12 bases. CDR3 sequence reads: CASSSTDGAYEQYF. In nucleotides, the CDR3 is TGTGCCAGCAGTTCCACGGACGGGGCCTACGAGCAGTACTTC.

The rearrangement joins TRBV2 to TRBJ1-5; D is unclear. Germline CDR1 and CDR2: SNHLY and FYNNEI. V lost 2 bases to trimming and J lost 1 base, with 12 bases between them. CDR3 size: 16 residues. CDR3 in amino acids: CASSEFPVLSNQPQHF. Written as DNA, the CDR3 is TGTGCCAGCAGTGAATTCCCCGTCCTAAGCAATCAGCCCCAGCATTTT.

The J gene is TRBJ1-3, the V gene TRBV6-1; 7 bases align to TRBD1. The ends lost 5 bases at V and 2 bases at J; junction bases unmatched: 3. The germline V gene encodes CDR1 MNHNS and CDR2 SASEGT. The CDR3 totals 14 residues. The CDR3 DNA is TGTGCCAGCAGTAGGACAGGACCTGGAAACACCATATATTTT. Protein product: CASSRTGPGNTIYF.

The chain carries TRBV9 and TRBJ1-4, with D unresolved. The CDR3 covers 13 residues. V was pared by 5 bases and J by 1 base, with 6 bases between. Per germline, CDR1 SGDLS and CDR2 YYNGEE. The CDR3 sequence is CASSPITNEKLFF. The CDR3 DNA reads as TGTGCCAGCAGTCCTATAACTAATGAAAAACTGTTTTTT.

V and J are TRBV9 and TRBJ2-1, with D possibly being TRBD2 (5 bases). The CDR3 loop spans 14 amino acids. V dropped 6 bases and J dropped 0 bases, with 10 bases sitting between them. Germline CDR1 reads SGDLS; CDR2 reads YYNGEE. This CDR3 reads CASNLGGSYNEQFF. The CDR3 bases are TGTGCCAGCAACCTTGGAGGCTCCTACAATGAGCAGTTCTTC. Together with reference TRBV9 and TRBJ2-1, the CDR3 gives the full variable domain: DSGVTQTPKHLITATGQRVTLRCSPRSGDLSVYWYQQSLDQGLQFLIQYYNGEERAKGNILERFSAQQFPDLHSELNLSSLELGDSALYFCASNLGGSYNEQFFGPGTRLTVL.

This clone was counted a single time. This sequence joins TRBV6-5 and TRBJ2-3, with D unclear. This CDR3 spans 14 amino acids. Germline V gene lookup returns CDR1 MNHEY and CDR2 SVGAGI. Trimming took off 7 bases at V and 5 bases at J, with 16 bases between the two ends. CDR3 in amino acids: CASNPSDPQDTQYF. The CDR3 nucleotides are TGTGCCAGCAACCCTAGTGACCCACAAGATACGCAGTATTTT.

The J gene is TRBJ1-4, the V gene TRBV6-6; TRBD1 aligns across 7 bases. The CDR3 covers 16 residues. V trimming: 6 bases; J trimming: 0 bases; junction bases outside the gene matches: 7. Germline assignment: CDR1 MNHNY and CDR2 SVGAGI (reference sequence). CDR3 sequence: CASRGRGTATNEKLFF. CDR3 bases: TGTGCCAGCAGGGGCCGGGGGACAGCAACTAATGAAAAACTGTTTTTT.

This rearrangement joins TRBV28 to TRBJ1-1; D unresolved. Germline V gene sequence: CDR1 MDHEN, CDR2 SYDVKM. The ends were cut back, 6 bases at V and 1 base at J, with 6 bases in the middle. This CDR3 has 12 residues. As DNA, the CDR3 is TGTGCCAGCAGGCTGGGGAACACTGAAGCTTTCTTT. This gives the protein CASRLGNTEAFF.

The chain combines TRBV6-5 with TRBJ2-5, with D uncertain. The CDR3 is 14 residues long. Trimming shortened V by 5 bases and J by 1 base, and 11 bases separated the two germline ends. Germline lookup yields CDR1 MNHEY and CDR2 SVGAGI. CDR3 nucleotides: TGTGCCAGCAGTCGGCCAAGCTCCCAAGAGACCCAGTACTTC. Amino acid sequence: CASSRPSSQETQYF.

The V call is TRBV7-6, the J call TRBJ2-3; 14 nucleotides agree with TRBD2. Germline V gene data show CDR1 as SGHVS and CDR2 as FNYEAQ. This CDR3 is built from 17 residues. Trimming at V came to 5 bases and at J to 5 bases, leaving 9 bases not matched to a gene. CDR3 nucleotides: TGTGCCAGCAGCGAGAGACTAGCGGGGGGGCAAAGAGATACGCAGTATTTT. It codes for CASSERLAGGQRDTQYF.

This rearrangement joins TRBV2 to TRBJ2-5; D uncertain. Germline CDR1 SNHLY, CDR2 FYNNEI. This CDR3 has 13 residues. The V end was cut by 6 bases, the J end by 1 base, with 9 bases between. The CDR3 DNA reads TGTGCCAGCAGGACATTCGCCCAAGAGACCCAGTACTTC. Translated, it gives CASRTFAQETQYF.

This rearrangement joins TRBV6-5 to TRBJ2-1; D might be TRBD1 (5 bases). This CDR3 spans 11 amino acids. V was pared by 9 bases and J by 5 bases, with 8 bases between. Looked up from germline, CDR1 is MNHEY and CDR2 is SVGAGI. The CDR3: CASEGDNEQFF. CDR3 coding DNA: TGTGCCAGTGAAGGGGACAATGAGCAGTTCTTC.

V usage is TRBV27 and J usage is TRBJ1-6; 8 nucleotides align to TRBD1. Germline CDR1 reads MNHEY; CDR2 reads SMNVEV (reference sequence). Unmatched junction bases numbered 6, after V lost 2 bases and J lost 9 bases. The CDR3 totals 15 residues. CDR3 amino acids: CASSLAGTGGSPLHF. CDR3 coding DNA: TGTGCCAGCAGTTTAGCCGGGACAGGTGGTTCACCCCTCCACTTT.

V gene TRBV11-2 combines with J gene TRBJ2-5; D not resolved. Trimming took 0 bases from V and 0 from J, leaving 11 bases between them. CDR1 and CDR2 (germline): SGHAT, FQNNGV. The CDR3 has 16 residues. The CDR3 sequence: CASSLEWAGYQETQYF. The CDR3 DNA reads TGTGCCAGCAGCTTAGAGTGGGCAGGATACCAAGAGACCCAGTACTTC.

The count of this clone is one. V and J are TRBV19 and TRBJ2-1; D is ambiguous. V lost 8 bases, J lost 0 bases, and 11 bases lay in between. The CDR3 covers 14 residues. The germline CDR1 and CDR2 sequences are LNHDA and SQIVND (reference sequence). CDR3 in DNA: TGTGCCAGTCAAATGCATAGCTCCTACAATGAGCAGTTCTTC. Translating gives CASQMHSSYNEQFF.

V usage is TRBV7-3 and J usage is TRBJ2-1; 7 nucleotides match TRBD2. Germline V gene data show CDR1 as SGHTA and CDR2 as FQGTGA. Trimming at V came to 6 bases and at J to 6 bases, leaving 5 bases not matched to a gene. This CDR3 spans 13 amino acids. The CDR3 DNA is TGTGCCAGCAGTCGGGGGGTCACCAATGAGCAGTTCTTC. Its protein product is CASSRGVTNEQFF. The entire variable domain, with the rest obtained from reference TRBV7-3 and TRBJ2-1, is as follows: GAGVSQTPSNKVTEKGKYVELRCDPISGHTALYWYRQSLGQGPEFLIYFQGTGAADDSGLPNDRFFAVRPEGSVSTLKIQRTERGDSAVYLCASSRGVTNEQFFGPGTRLTVL.

This clone was recorded a few times. This chain links TRBV18 with TRBJ1-1; D is undetermined. The CDR3 is made up of 12 amino acids. Germline loops: CDR1 KGHSH, CDR2 LQKENI. Between the trimmed V and J ends, which lost 5 bases and 10 bases, there was a span of 14 bases. The CDR3 nucleotides are TGTGCCAGCTCATCAGAAAGGCAGGCAGCTTTCTTT. Translated: CASSSERQAAFF.

The chain couples TRBV27 to TRBJ2-7, with 8 bases fitting TRBD2. CDR1 and CDR2 from the germline V gene are MNHEY and SMNVEV (reference sequence). The length of the CDR3 is 15 residues. Unmatched junction bases numbered 14, after V lost 4 bases and J lost 9 bases. CDR3 nucleotide sequence: TGTGCCAGCAGTTCCCTAGGAGCGGGAGTACGGGGGCAGTACTTC. Translation gives CASSSLGAGVRGQYF.

As concerns this clone: Different DNA sequences within this sample yield the same CDR3. The chain joins TRBV7-9 to TRBJ2-2, with D uncertain. V was shortened by 5 bases and J by 7 bases, with 2 bases between the two germline ends. This CDR3 spans 10 amino acids. CDR1 and CDR2 (germline): SEHNR, FQNEAQ (reference sequence). The CDR3 nucleotides read TGTGCCAGCAGCGTCGGGGAGCTGTTTTTT. Translated, it gives CASSVGELFF.

The chain has TRBV6-1 and TRBJ2-3; 8 bases fit TRBD2. V shed 4 bases, J shed 2 bases, and the junction held 20 bases outside the gene matches. The CDR3 consists of 20 residues. The germline CDR1 and CDR2 sequences are MNHNS and SASEGT. CDR3 protein: CASSVESSSRAGGFTDTQYF. CDR3 DNA: TGTGCCAGCAGTGTAGAAAGTTCTTCGCGGGCGGGGGGTTTCACAGATACGCAGTATTTT.

The V gene is TRBV4-2, the J gene TRBJ2-3; D ambiguous. V shed 3 bases and J shed 1 base, with 14 bases lying between them. The CDR3 contains 16 residues. Germline V lookup: CDR1 LGHNA, CDR2 YNFKEQ. The CDR3 region has the DNA TGTGCCAGCAGCCAGGACGTAGTTGGGGGCACAGATACGCAGTATTTT. Residues: CASSQDVVGGTDTQYF.

The chain combines TRBV18 with TRBJ2-1; perhaps TRBD1 as D (5 bases). Germline assignment: CDR1 KGHSH and CDR2 LQKENI. The CDR3 runs to 14 residues. V was clipped by 0 bases and J by 4 bases, with 7 bases between them. The CDR3 DNA is TGTGCCAGCTCACCACCGGCAGGGTACAATGAGCAGTTCTTC. Translated: CASSPPAGYNEQFF.

The chain employs TRBV2 and TRBJ1-5; 7 nucleotides line up with TRBD1. CDR3 size: 16 residues. With V trimmed by 5 bases and J by 4 bases, 11 bases remained unmatched. Germline CDR1 and CDR2: SNHLY and FYNNEI. The CDR3 loop reads CASSPTLDRLNQPQHF. CDR3 nucleotide sequence: TGTGCCAGCAGTCCAACTTTGGACAGGCTAAATCAGCCCCAGCATTTT.